Reported below is one T cell receptor (beta chain). Its antigen is unknown. The V and J ends lost 5 bases and 7 bases respectively, with 9 bases between them. Germline CDR1 and CDR2: SGHKS and YYEKEE (reference sequence). CDR3 size: 12 residues. Naive-designated CD8 cells lacked CD45RO, were positively enriched for CCR7, and omitted terminally differentiated effector memory CD45RA+ cells. The data belong to a study of shared clonotypes between healthy human individuals. As for the study in general: The donor group consisted of a couple of women and three men, aged 18 to 49.

Points from the study as a whole: At large depth, rarefaction still showed sorted-subset sequencing to be incomplete. In general, naive subsets displayed greater estimated richness than memory subsets did.

TCRdb's table, derived via immunoSEQ multiplex PCR, lists solely in-frame clones and lacks some. The sample lists some 580,000 clones, roughly 98% seen once, with less than 0.35% in the top ten. The rearrangement joins TRBV5-5 to TRBJ1-4; no clear D. The receptor comes from a man between 25 and 39 years old in good health. The source material was naive CD8+ T cells sorted from blood. CDR3 amino acids: CASREGGEKLFF. CDR3 bases: TGTGCCAGCAGGGAGGGAGGTGAAAAACTGTTTTTT.